These T cell receptor beta chains were read from a single sample in a study of T cell responses to AZD1222 COVID-19 vaccine. The protocol was immunoSEQ multiplex PCR, while the TCRdb copy is restricted to in-frame clones and leaves out a portion. In the table there are roughly 170,000 clones, about 90% of which are singletons. Source: peripheral blood, taken on day 0 of AZD1222 vaccination. All receptors come from an adult in good health. Each CDR3 is given with its conserved first and last residue. The D gene is left open where the match is weak. Size tells how often a clone was seen (once, few, many) or the class of an expanded clone, and some rows leave it out.

d_gene	v_gene	abundance	j_gene	CDR3nt	CDR3aa
-	TRBV28	-	TRBJ2-7	TGTGCCAGCAGTTGGAATATTTTCTACGAGCAGTACTTC	CASSWNIFYEQYF
-	TRBV29-1	-	TRBJ1-1	TGCAGCGTTCTGGGGGCGTCAACTGAAGCTTTCTTT	CSVLGASTEAFF
-	TRBV18	once	TRBJ2-7	TGTGCCAGCTCACCACTCCCGGGCTCTTCCTACGAGCAGTACTTC	CASSPLPGSSYEQYF
TRBD1	TRBV10-2	-	TRBJ1-2	TGCGCCAGCAGTGAGTCAGTGACAGGGAACTATGGCTACACCTTC	CASSESVTGNYGYTF
TRBD2	TRBV27	-	TRBJ2-7	TGTGCCAGCAGCGTCGTGTTAAGTGGGAGGGACGAGCAGTACTTC	CASSVVLSGRDEQYF
TRBD1	TRBV28	-	TRBJ1-4	TGTGCCAGCAGTTTTGGTAACAGGGGATATAATGAAAAACTGTTTTTT	CASSFGNRGYNEKLFF
TRBD2	TRBV13	-	TRBJ2-7	TGTGCCAGCAGCTTAGGCCGGCCTAGCGGGACCTACGAGCAGTACTTC	CASSLGRPSGTYEQYF
TRBD1	TRBV27	-	TRBJ1-2	TGTGCCAGCAGTCCGGGGACAGTTAACTATGGCTACACCTTC	CASSPGTVNYGYTF
-	TRBV9	once	TRBJ2-7	TGTGCCAGCAGCGTAGAGGACCAATCGCACGAGCAGTACTTC	CASSVEDQSHEQYF
-	TRBV20-1	-	TRBJ1-1	TGCAGCCTCCAGAACACTGAAGCTTTCTTT	CSLQNTEAFF
TRBD1	TRBV7-3	-	TRBJ1-1	TGTGCCAGCAGCCAAGACAGGGCCCCTCTGAACACTGAAGCTTTCTTT	CASSQDRAPLNTEAFF
TRBD2	TRBV7-3	-	TRBJ2-1	TGTGCCAGCAGCTTACTTAGCGGGGTTAACAATGAGCAGTTCTTC	CASSLLSGVNNEQFF
-	TRBV6-2/TRBV6-3	-	TRBJ2-7	TGTGCCAGCAGTAGAGCGGAGTCCTACGAGCAGTACTTC	CASSRAESYEQYF
-	TRBV7-3	-	TRBJ1-6	TGTGCCAGCAGCTTAATGAGTGCAGGTCTGGGTAATTCACCCCTCCACTTT	CASSLMSAGLGNSPLHF
-	TRBV7-9	-	TRBJ1-1	TGTGCCAGCAGCTTAGCGAACCAGAACACTGAAGCTTTCTTT	CASSLANQNTEAFF
-	TRBV15	-	TRBJ2-2	TGTGCCACCAGCAGAGGGCTACTGCCGAACACCGGGGAGCTGTTTTTT	CATSRGLLPNTGELFF
-	TRBV18	-	TRBJ1-4	TGTGCCAGCTCACCGCCGGGATGGGGTGAAAAACTGTTTTTT	CASSPPGWGEKLFF
-	TRBV12-5	-	TRBJ2-1	TGTGCTAGTGGTTTGGCCCCTGGGGGTGAGCAGTTCTTC	CASGLAPGGEQFF
-	TRBV28	-	TRBJ1-3	TGTGCCAGCAGTCCAGCCCGGACAGTCTCTGGAAACACCATATATTTT	CASSPARTVSGNTIYF
-	TRBV5-6	-	TRBJ1-2	TGTGCCAGCAGCTTGGTTCAGGCTACTTATGGCTACACCTTC	CASSLVQATYGYTF
-	TRBV5-6	-	TRBJ2-7	TGTGCCAGCAGCCACAGGGCGGGGGAGCAGTACTTC	CASSHRAGEQYF
-	TRBV18	-	TRBJ2-5	TGTGCCAGCTCACCAGCAGGCACCCAAGAGACCCAGTACTTC	CASSPAGTQETQYF
-	TRBV6-5	-	TRBJ1-5	TGTGCCAGCAGTAAACAGGAAAGCAATCAGCCCCAGCATTTT	CASSKQESNQPQHF
TRBD2	TRBV14	-	TRBJ2-1	TGTGCCAGCAGCGGAAAAGGGACTAGCGGGAGCCATGAGCAGTTCTTC	CASSGKGTSGSHEQFF
-	TRBV11-2	many	TRBJ1-2	TGTGCCAGCAGCTTAGATCAGGGTCTCTTGTTCTATGGCTACACCTTC	CASSLDQGLLFYGYTF
TRBD1	TRBV3-1/TRBV3-2	-	TRBJ1-4	TGTGCCAGCAGCCAAGATAGACAGGGAGGTGAAAAACTGTTTTTT	CASSQDRQGGEKLFF
-	TRBV4-3	-	TRBJ1-5	TGCGCCAGCAGCCCCACCTGGAGCATTCAGCCCCAGCATTTT	CASSPTWSIQPQHF
-	TRBV7-7	-	TRBJ2-2	TGTGCTAGCAGCTCCAACCTTGCGGCCGGGGAGCTGTTTTTT	CASSSNLAAGELFF